This T cell receptor (beta chain) was recovered during a study of T cells in Graves' hyperthyroidism and ophthalmopathy. The CDR3 loop spans 12 amino acids. V lost 3 bases to trimming and J lost 8 bases, with 8 bases between them. Looked up from germline, CDR1 is MDHEN and CDR2 is SYDVKM. General study points: Blood also contained most expanded thyroid clonotypes above 0.001.

Ten or more counts support this clonotype. Its antigen is unknown. Amplified regions were TCR beta CDR3 sequences from RNA transcripts. The primer set for the first-round RT-PCR of the TCR CDR3 was HTBI. TCRdb reprocessed the multiplex PCR reads via MiXCR and lists one record per CDR3 protein. The sample includes about 710,000 distinct CDR3 sequences, 15% to 20% of them seen just once. Hyperthyroidism patients were newly diagnosed, had disease duration under 2 months, and were aged 18 to 65 years. This receptor was obtained from a man aged 18 to 29 with Graves' hyperthyroidism. Source material: blood. The J gene is TRBJ2-1, the V gene TRBV28; the D is unclear. CDR3 coding DNA: TGTGCCAGCAGTTTGGCAGGTCATGAGCAGTTCTTC. Amino acid sequence: CASSLAGHEQFF.